The present TCR beta chain was sequenced within a study of cytomegalovirus exposure and HLA in healthy donors. About the study: When fewer than 400 donors were genotyped, roughly 82% of them were found to fall in the Caucasian-associated ancestry cluster.

In this sample, this clone turned up once. The PCR was carried out with 60 Vbeta primers and 13 Jbeta primers. Sequencing was performed with immunoSEQ multiplex PCR; in TCRdb, only in-frame clones are kept and a portion is missing. Found here are about 150,000 clones, 70% to 80% of them singletons; the top ten hold approximately 7%. CDR1 SGHNT and CDR2 YYREEE come from the germline V gene (reference sequence). The CDR3 has 14 residues. Between the trimmed V and J ends, which lost 9 bases and 3 bases, there was a span of 15 bases. The sample was PBMCs. The rearrangement joins TRBV5-4 to TRBJ2-2; D gene unclear. The receptor was derived from a man aged 35-49 years in good health and CMV-seropositive. The DNA of the CDR3 is TGTGCCACCCACGGCGACACCGACACCGGGGAGCTGTTTTTT. This codes for CATHGDTDTGELFF.